This note documents a single TCR beta chain sequence. The antigen remains unidentified. The data originate from a study of CD4 T cells in relation to SARS-CoV-2 and coronaviruses. As for the study in general: The HLA restriction of the shared crossreactive spike epitopes was mapped. Broader study findings: The cross-reactivity analysis covered only spike protein, not other viral proteins.

CD4+ T cells from unexposed donors were obtained before the COVID-19 pandemic (2011-2018). The data were produced by immunoSEQ multiplex PCR, yet TCRdb's version contains in-frame clones alone and is incomplete. The sample has 60,000 to 75,000 clones, approximately 95% seen once. Trimming removed 0 bases from V and 9 bases from J; junction bases left unmatched: 8. The CDR3 length is 16 residues. CDR1 is MGHRA and CDR2 is YSYEKL in the germline V gene. The source is a human donor in good health. The chain has TRBV4-1 and TRBJ2-1; 10 nucleotides match TRBD1. The sequenced sample was naive CD4+ T cells from PBMCs. As for subset: naive CD4+ T cells isolated by negative enrichment. The CDR3 DNA reads TGCGCCAGCAGCCAAGATCCAGGACAGGGGGAAATTGAGCAGTTCTTC. Its protein is CASSQDPGQGEIEQFF.